What follows describes a single T cell receptor beta chain. This specimen belongs to a study of blood T cell repertoires in COVID-19. At the level of the study: PBMCs, B-cell-depleted T cells, or T cells were the source of the cDNA or gDNA that made up the material.

This CDR3 is built from 15 residues. Germline loops: CDR1 LNHNV, CDR2 YYDKDF (reference sequence). J lost 5 bases, V lost 8 bases, and 13 bases had no gene match. Produced via immunoSEQ multiplex PCR; TCRdb's table is partial and in-frame only. Of some 110,000 clones in the sample, 65% to 80% were seen once. The TCR comes from a man between 65 and 85 years old with acute or convalescent COVID-19. Sequenced: peripheral blood. This chain uses TRBV15 with TRBJ2-5; the match to TRBD2 covers 8 bases. CDR3 region: CATSSGGGSRETQYF. The CDR3 region has the DNA TGTGCCACCTCCTCCGGGGGGGGATCGCGTGAGACCCAGTACTTC.